This T cell receptor beta chain was found in a study of T cell clonality in common variable immunodeficiency. Study conclusions and caveats: Reportedly, TCR beta sequences from common variable immunodeficiency showed fewer deletions and N-nucleotide insertions.

This clone turned up a few times. Its antigen remains unknown. Coverage ceases 3 residues before the CDR3 finishes, and the germline J gene fills in the end. Germline CDR1 and CDR2: LNHDA and SQIVND (reference sequence). The CDR3 runs 14 residues. Trimming stripped 3 bases from V and 6 bases from J, with 12 bases between. Method: immunoSEQ multiplex PCR; TCRdb's copy keeps in-frame clones and lacks some. This sample includes 25,000 to 35,000 clones with no singletons; its ten biggest clones take up around 3.2%. Sequenced sample: peripheral blood mononuclear cells. The genes are TRBV19 and TRBJ1-5, with a weak D call TRBD1 (5 bases). This TCR derives from a human donor with common variable immunodeficiency. CDR3 residues: CASSISGDFQPQHF. The part of the CDR3 DNA that was read is TGTGCCAGTAGTATTTCGGGGGACTTTCAGCCC.